The 2 T cell receptor beta chains below were found in one sample sequenced in a study of Tregs in tolerant kidney transplant recipients. TCRdb keeps only in-frame clones here, not all; method: immunoSEQ multiplex PCR. The data contain 60,000 to 70,000 clones, just under 95% of them singletons. This specimen consisted of CD8+ T cells from blood, obtained before the transplant. These receptors all stem from a human donor who received a combined kidney and bone marrow transplant.

This clone was recorded only once. The V call is TRBV9, the J call TRBJ2-5; TRBD1 matches at 8 bases. The CDR3 consists of 12 residues. CDR1 and CDR2 (germline): SGDLS, YYNGEE. The V and J ends lost 7 bases and 4 bases, in that order; junction bases with no gene match: 3. The DNA of the CDR3 is TGTGCCAGCCAGGGGGCGAGAGAGACCCAGTACTTC. Its protein is CASQGARETQYF.

The rearrangement joins TRBV4-1 to TRBJ2-5; a weak D match, TRBD1 (5 bases). The J call may be in error: the DNA end matches TRBJ2-7 better. Germline V lookup: CDR1 MGHRA, CDR2 YSYEKL. This CDR3 has 16 residues. CDR3 in amino acids: CASSQKLGVPSYEQYF. CDR3 DNA: TGCGCCAGCAGCCAAAAGTTAGGGGTGCCTTCCTACGAGCAGTACTTC.